One sample yielded the 31 T cell receptor beta chains listed below, sequenced in a study of human T cells and chemical hapten exposure. Noted time point: patch test 1, 2 weeks after DPC sensitization. Treatment denoted: therapeutic diphenylcyclopropenone sensitization with weekly scalp DPC. From the RACE reads, TCRdb called clonotypes with MiXCR, one entry per CDR3 protein. Counted here are approximately 74,000 distinct CDR3 sequences, more than 30% occurring once; the ten biggest clones make up approximately 9.1%. Sequencing was performed on whole blood, taken in connection with sensitization to the hapten diphenylcyclopropenone (DPC). These receptors were collected from a man aged 35 to 55 with alopecia areata. Some clones in this sample may be carry-over from other donors' samples.

The chain recombines TRBV7-4 with TRBJ2-7, with D perhaps TRBD2 (6 bases). V lost 4 bases to trimming and J lost 5 bases, with 18 bases between them. This CDR3 is built from 15 residues. Per germline, CDR1 SGHVT and CDR2 SQSDAQ. The CDR3 is CASSSGGYSRNEQYF. The CDR3 DNA sequence: TGTGCCAGCAGCTCTGGGGGGTATTCGCGAAACGAGCAGTACTTC.

Sample share makes this clonotype medium-sized. This rearrangement joins TRBV6-2 or TRBV6-3 to TRBJ2-3, with TRBD2 matching over 11 bases. V gave up 9 bases and J gave up 2 bases; unmatched junction bases: 1. Germline assignment: CDR1 MNHEY and CDR2 SVGEGT. The CDR3 length is 13 residues. CDR3 protein: CASSGRDTDTQYF. For the CDR3, the DNA is TGTGCCAGTAGCGGGAGGGACACAGATACGCAGTATTTT.

V gene TRBV28 combines with J gene TRBJ2-1; no reliable D call. V was clipped by 7 bases and J by 0 bases, with 1 base between them. Germline V lookup: CDR1 MDHEN, CDR2 SYDVKM. The CDR3 totals 11 residues. Here the CDR3 DNA reads TGTGCCAGCATCTCCTACAATGAGCAGTTCTTC. Amino acid sequence: CASISYNEQFF.

A few counts support this clonotype. The chain uses TRBV4-1 and TRBJ1-6, with D hard to call. Looked up from germline, CDR1 is MGHRA and CDR2 is YSYEKL. Trimming removed 4 bases at V and 0 bases at J, with 13 bases between. This CDR3 contains 17 residues. The CDR3 sequence is CASSRDDGRSYNSPLHF. The CDR3 DNA reads as TGCGCCAGCAGCCGAGATGACGGACGCTCCTATAATTCACCCCTCCACTTT.

This clonotype appeared a few times. The chain uses TRBV7-9 and TRBJ2-3, with D unclear. With 5 bases removed from V and 2 bases from J, the gap between germline ends came to 17 bases. Germline V gene sequence: CDR1 SEHNR, CDR2 FQNEAQ (reference sequence). The CDR3 spans 16 residues. The DNA of the CDR3 is TGTGCCAGCAGCCCCAGGCTAGGAGACTCCACAGATACGCAGTATTTT. It codes for CASSPRLGDSTDTQYF.

The chain couples TRBV25-1 to TRBJ2-7; tentatively, D is TRBD1 or TRBD2 (5 bases each). V gave up 2 bases and J gave up 0 bases, with 11 bases separating them. The CDR3 covers 15 residues. Germline V gene data show CDR1 as MGHDK and CDR2 as SYGVNS. CDR3 amino acids: CASSEGWDDSYEQYF. As DNA, the CDR3 is TGTGCCAGCAGTGAAGGTTGGGACGACTCCTACGAGCAGTACTTC.

This chain joins TRBV6-1 and TRBJ1-4, with D hard to call. The CDR3 contains 17 residues. From germline, CDR1 is MNHNS and CDR2 SASEGT. V lost 5 bases and J lost 3, with 19 bases in between. CDR3 nucleotide sequence: TGTGCCAGCAGTCCGCGGAGGGCCTCCGGGGCTAATGAAAAACTGTTTTTT. Protein: CASSPRRASGANEKLFF.

The V call is TRBV10-3, the J call TRBJ2-7, with unresolved D. Trimming removed 5 bases from V and 1 base from J, with 18 bases in between. Germline CDR1 and CDR2: ENHRY and SYGVKD. The CDR3 spans 16 residues. The CDR3 DNA sequence: TGTGCCATCAGTCTGAGTTTTGAAGTGGGGTCCTACGAGCAGTACTTC. This gives the protein CAISLSFEVGSYEQYF.

This clonotype has more than one count but fewer than ten. The rearrangement joins TRBV20-1 to TRBJ1-4, with unresolved D. Trimming took 3 bases from V and 4 from J, leaving 6 bases between them. This CDR3 is built from 12 residues. Germline-derived CDR1 and CDR2 are DFQATT and SNEGSKA (reference sequence). In nucleotides, the CDR3 is TGCAGTGCTAGCTCCTATAATGAAAAACTGTTTTTT. Amino acids: CSASSYNEKLFF.

This clonotype was seen a few times. This chain links TRBV7-9 with TRBJ2-7, with 9 bases that match TRBD1. This CDR3 contains 17 residues. Germline V gives CDR1 SEHNR, CDR2 FQNEAQ (reference sequence). With 1 base clipped from V and 2 bases from J, the junction kept 9 bases outside the gene matches. The CDR3 loop reads CASSLVRGQGNTYEQYF. In nucleotides, the CDR3 is TGTGCCAGCAGCTTAGTACGGGGACAGGGCAATACCTACGAGCAGTACTTC.

The V and J genes are TRBV9 and TRBJ2-3; 8 nucleotides match TRBD2. With 4 bases clipped from V and 0 bases from J, the junction kept 4 bases outside the gene matches. CDR3 length: 15 residues. CDR1 is SGDLS, CDR2 YYNGEE, per germline. The CDR3 sequence: CASSSGGLSTDTQYF. The CDR3, as DNA: TGTGCCAGCAGCTCGGGGGGGCTGAGCACAGATACGCAGTATTTT. The complete variable domain, with remaining parts taken from reference TRBV9 and TRBJ2-3, reads DSGVTQTPKHLITATGQRVTLRCSPRSGDLSVYWYQQSLDQGLQFLIQYYNGEERAKGNILERFSAQQFPDLHSELNLSSLELGDSALYFCASSSGGLSTDTQYFGPGTRLTVL.

This clonotype was seen a few times. J is TRBJ1-4 and V is TRBV20-1, with D unclear. This CDR3 spans 15 amino acids. Deletions cut 0 bases from V and 6 bases from J, with 14 bases between. The germline CDR1 and CDR2 sequences are DFQATT and SNEGSKA (reference sequence). CDR3 DNA: TGCAGTGCTAGAGATGGCAGCCAGAGCCATGAAAAACTGTTTTTT. This sequence encodes CSARDGSQSHEKLFF.

The V and J genes are TRBV20-1 and TRBJ2-7; a weak D match, TRBD1 (6 bases). Germline CDR1 is DFQATT and CDR2 is SNEGSKA (reference sequence). V was shortened by 6 bases and J by 3 bases, with 15 bases between the two germline ends. This CDR3 spans 13 amino acids. The CDR3 region has the DNA TGCAGTGCCCCCGGGGACAACCGCTACGAGCAGTACTTC. Protein: CSAPGDNRYEQYF.

This clonotype has only a few counts. The V gene is TRBV7-9, the J gene TRBJ1-1, with D possibly matching TRBD1 (5 bases). Germline V lookup: CDR1 SEHNR, CDR2 FQNEAQ (reference sequence). Trimming removed 5 bases at V and 8 bases at J, with 15 bases between. This CDR3 comprises 13 residues. The CDR3 here is CASSHRTSGEAFF. The CDR3 bases are TGTGCCAGCAGCCACCGGACATCGGGGGAAGCTTTCTTT.

This chain links TRBV28 with TRBJ2-3, with D unresolved. V lost 7 bases, J lost 2 bases, and 10 bases lay in between. The germline CDR1 and CDR2 sequences are MDHEN and SYDVKM. The CDR3 has 13 residues. The CDR3 sequence: CASKGTHTDTQYF. The DNA for the CDR3 is TGTGCCAGCAAGGGTACACACACAGATACGCAGTATTTT.

This clonotype was counted a few times. The chain uses TRBV28 and TRBJ1-5; tentatively, D is TRBD1 (5 bases). Per germline, CDR1 MDHEN and CDR2 SYDVKM. CDR3 size: 14 residues. Trimming pared 6 bases from V and 9 bases from J, leaving 18 bases between. CDR3 amino acids: CASRLPAGQGPQHF. CDR3 nucleotides: TGTGCCAGCAGACTACCGGCAGGCCAGGGGCCCCAGCATTTT.

In this sample, this clonotype turned up a few times. The chain joins TRBV29-1 to TRBJ2-2, with D possibly matching TRBD1 (5 bases). CDR1 and CDR2 (germline): SQVTM, ANQGSEA. V was pared by 4 bases and J by 4 bases, with 13 bases between. CDR3 length: 14 amino acids. Here the CDR3 reads CSVARRAGTGELFF. The DNA for the CDR3 is TGCAGCGTTGCACGCAGGGCAGGCACCGGGGAGCTGTTTTTT.

The rearrangement joins TRBV12-3 or TRBV12-4 to TRBJ2-1, with TRBD2 matching 9 bases. CDR3 size: 15 residues. Trimming at V came to 6 bases and at J to 6 bases, leaving 9 bases not matched to a gene. The CDR3 nucleotides are TGTGCCAGCAGGAGAGCGGGAGGATATTCCAATGAGCAGTTCTTC. Its protein is CASRRAGGYSNEQFF.

This clonotype was counted a single time. J is TRBJ1-4 and V is TRBV3-1, with 10 bases identical to TRBD1. J was trimmed by 7 bases and V by 0 bases; bases with no gene match: 5. Germline V CDR1 and CDR2: LGHDT, YNNKEL (reference sequence). The CDR3 has 16 residues. The CDR3, as DNA: TGTGCCAGCAGCCAAGATCGGACAGGGGGGATTGAAAAACTGTTTTTT. Translation gives CASSQDRTGGIEKLFF.

This rearrangement joins TRBV20-1 to TRBJ2-4; D possibly corresponds to TRBD1 (6 bases). Germline values: CDR1 DFQATT, CDR2 SNEGSKA (reference sequence). CDR3 length: 15 amino acids. Deletions cut 4 bases from V and 0 bases from J, with 13 bases between. The DNA for the CDR3 is TGCAGTGCTACGACAGGCCGCCTAGCCAAAAACATTCAGTACTTC. Its translation: CSATTGRLAKNIQYF.

The CDR3 loop is CSVGAGGSGGYGYTF. CDR3 sequence (DNA): TGCAGCGTTGGGGCAGGGGGTTCAGGGGGATATGGCTACACCTTC. The V and J genes are TRBV29-1 and TRBJ1-2, with 7 positions matching TRBD1. The CDR3 has 15 amino acids. Germline loops: CDR1 SQVTM, CDR2 ANQGSEA. Trimming removed 4 bases from V and 5 bases from J; junction bases left unmatched: 13. Drawing the rest from reference TRBV29-1 and TRBJ1-2, the complete variable domain is SAVISQKPSRDICQRGTSLTIQCQVDSQVTMMFWYRQQPGQSLTLIATANQGSEATYESGFVIDKFPISRPNLTFSTLTVSNMSPEDSSIYLCSVGAGGSGGYGYTFGSGTRLTVV.

The CDR3 coding sequence is TGTGCTACGCGAAGTGGCTACGAGCAGTACTTC. This sequence encodes CATRSGYEQYF. V is TRBV7-9 and J is TRBJ2-7; D is unresolved. Germline V gives CDR1 SEHNR, CDR2 FQNEAQ (reference sequence). The CDR3 consists of 11 residues.

The count of this clonotype is one. This chain connects TRBV7-9 to TRBJ1-2, with no clear D. The CDR3 consists of 14 residues. V dropped 1 base and J dropped 2 bases, with 8 bases sitting between them. CDR1 is SEHNR and CDR2 is FQNEAQ in the germline V gene (reference sequence). The CDR3 DNA is TGTGCCAGCAGCTTAGTACTGGAGAACTATGGCTACACCTTC. Encoded protein: CASSLVLENYGYTF.

A few counts support this clonotype. The chain couples TRBV7-9 to TRBJ2-3; 11 bases line up with TRBD2. The CDR3 spans 17 residues. With 3 bases clipped from V and 4 bases from J, the junction kept 9 bases outside the gene matches. CDR1 is SEHNR and CDR2 is FQNEAQ in the germline V gene (reference sequence). The CDR3: CASSLAIAGGLADTQYF. The DNA for the CDR3 is TGTGCCAGCAGCTTGGCTATAGCGGGAGGGCTTGCAGATACGCAGTATTTT. Complete variable domain (other parts from reference TRBV7-9 and TRBJ2-3): DTGVSQNPRHKITKRGQNVTFRCDPISEHNRLYWYRQTLGQGPEFLTYFQNEAQLEKSRLLSDRFSAERPKGSFSTLEIQRTEQGDSAMYLCASSLAIAGGLADTQYFGPGTRLTVL.

CDR3 nucleotides: TGCGCCAGCAGCCCACGAACGGGACAAGCAGACACTGAAGCTTTCTTT. It yields the protein CASSPRTGQADTEAFF. The chain is built from TRBV5-1 and TRBJ1-1; D possibly corresponds to TRBD1 (6 bases). The V end was cut by 4 bases, the J end by 3 bases, with 19 bases between. CDR3 size: 16 residues. The V gene's germline CDR1 is SGHRS and CDR2 YFSETQ.

The gene calls are TRBV18 and TRBJ1-2; a weak D match, TRBD1 (5 bases). Looked up from germline, CDR1 is KGHSH and CDR2 is LQKENI. This CDR3 has 15 amino acids. The V end was cut by 7 bases, the J end by 0 bases, with 15 bases between. CDR3 coding DNA: TGTGCCAGCTTCCCGGGGACGGAGACTAACTATGGCTACACCTTC. Its protein product is CASFPGTETNYGYTF.

This clonotype was detected a few times. The chain employs TRBV6-1 and TRBJ2-3; 9 nucleotides line up with TRBD2. Germline CDR1 reads MNHNS; CDR2 reads SASEGT. This CDR3 is 16 amino acids long. Losses at the gene ends were 6 bases for V and 0 bases for J; bases not matched to a gene: 7. The CDR3 region is CASSALAGFSTDTQYF. In nucleotides, the CDR3 is TGTGCCAGCAGCGCCCTAGCGGGGTTTAGCACAGATACGCAGTATTTT.

The J gene is TRBJ2-3, the V gene TRBV20-1, with TRBD1 as a possible D gene (6 bases). From germline, CDR1 is DFQATT and CDR2 SNEGSKA (reference sequence). The CDR3 consists of 13 residues. Trimming removed 5 bases at V and 0 bases at J, with 9 bases between. The CDR3 DNA follows: TGCAGTGCTGGCACAGGGAGCACAGATACGCAGTATTTT. It codes for CSAGTGSTDTQYF.

The table lists this clonotype with a few counts. The DNA of the CDR3 is TGCGCCAGCAGCCAAGTGACAGGAGGGGCCAACGTCCTGACTTTC. This encodes CASSQVTGGANVLTF. The genes are TRBV4-3 and TRBJ2-6; perhaps TRBD1 as D (6 bases). V was pared by 1 base and J by 4 bases, with 8 bases between. Germline CDR1 LGHNA, CDR2 YSLEER. The CDR3 sequence is 15 residues long.

J is TRBJ1-2 and V is TRBV18; TRBD1 agrees at 7 bases. Germline V gene data show CDR1 as KGHSH and CDR2 as LQKENI. The trim removed 3 bases at V and 6 bases at J, leaving 4 bases unmatched. The CDR3 covers 13 residues. The CDR3 loop reads CASSPDRVDGYTF. The CDR3 DNA reads TGTGCCAGCTCACCCGACAGGGTCGATGGCTACACCTTC.

This clonotype was seen more than once but under ten times. The chain links TRBV27 to TRBJ2-5; the D gene is possibly TRBD2 (7 bases). The CDR3 has 14 residues. Germline values: CDR1 MNHEY, CDR2 SMNVEV (reference sequence). V lost 8 bases, J lost 7 bases, and 20 bases lay in between. The CDR3 here is CASRTVRERGTQYF. CDR3 DNA sequence: TGTGCCAGCCGGACAGTTCGCGAGCGGGGGACCCAGTACTTC.